This T cell receptor (beta chain) was sequenced in a study of shared clonotypes between healthy human individuals (TCRdb year 2020). For context, the study as a whole: Three men and a couple of women, aged 18 to 49 years, made up the cohort. For each donor, three plates each were used for CD4 naive and CD4 memory, two plates were used for CD8 naive, and one plate was used for CD8 memory. The study deeply sequenced blood TCR repertoires of several healthy adults to estimate repertoire size and the extent of clonotype sharing between individuals. To increase sequencing depth and limit assay-specific biases, different laboratories used diverse techniques to prepare libraries and sequence TCR repertoires. Leukapheresis yielded between about 0.9 and 8.9 billion PBMCs per donor. Points the paper makes about the study in general: Higher generation probabilities were observed for clonotypes shared by all four sorted-subset donors than for non-shared clonotypes. Sharing across several donors was observed for approximately 4.6% of naive CD4, under 4% of naive CD8, roughly 2.3% of memory CD4, and around 0.4% of memory CD8 clonotypes. Sampling was limited to blood, and TCR repertoires in tissue likely differ from TCR repertoires in blood. Pairwise subsampling led to the expectation that sequencing depth would affect the degree of clonotype sharing among donors. Even with the large sequencing depth, rarefaction of the sorted-subset datasets indicated that sequencing was incomplete. The small number of donors limited the genetic and exposure-history diversity represented. Naive subsets generally had larger estimated clonotype richness than memory subsets.

CD8 naive samples were obtained by positive selection for CCR7 among CD45RO-negative cells, yielding a CD45RA+CCR7+ population from which TemRA cells were excluded. Donors were healthy HIV-negative adults with no recently reported acute infections or vaccinations. Only Caucasian adults living in Nashville, Tennessee, USA were represented among the donors. After blood collection by leukapheresis, PBMCs were isolated using Ficoll-Histopaque density gradient centrifugation and then cryopreserved in the vapor phase of liquid nitrogen. Analytical flow cytometry was used to check the purity and quantity of every magnetically sorted T cell population. Genomic DNA was isolated from every sorted fraction and measured by UV absorbance on a Nanodrop 2000c. Ends trimmed: V by 2 bases, J by 5 bases; bases unmatched to a gene: 2. CDR1 is given as MDHEN and CDR2 as SYDVKM, both from the germline V gene. The CDR3 spans 13 residues, from the cysteine through the phenylalanine. Only CDR3 DNA is held: 39 bases, read in frame from base 1.

Using the deep immunoSEQ assay, multiplex PCR amplified TCR CDR3 regions from genomic DNA. Genomic DNA extracted from each cell subset was distributed evenly over all wells of several immunoSEQ 96-well plates, and each plate served as one replicate. For sorted subsets, about 200 ng genomic DNA, equal to tens of thousands of T cell genomes, was loaded into each replicate PCR. Purified libraries were quantified with a Qubit 3.0 fluorometer, sized on a Bioanalyzer 2100, and re-quantified with the KAPA Library Quantification kit. Each immunoSEQ 96-well plate was sequenced on its own single-read 150-cycle Illumina NextSeq 550 flow cell. In the source study's methods: Because only junctional sequences without quality scores were contained in the immunoSEQ output, filtering matching that applied to full-length reads could not be performed. To assign V/J genes and CDR3, sequences were annotated using PyIR, a Python wrapper for IgBLAST v1.9, with IMGT germline references. Reads with weak V/J assignments (E-value above 1e-6), missing CDR3, stop codons, out-of-frame junctions, or ambiguous translated residues were removed. A V3J clonotype was defined by an identical inferred V gene, J gene, and CDR3 amino acid sequence. Percentage overlap between repertoires was calculated by dividing the number of shared unique clonotypes by the size of the smaller repertoire. Richness of each repertoire was evaluated using RTK rarefaction, the Chao1 estimator, and Recon v2.1 estimates of unobserved clonotypes. Generation probabilities were computed with OLGA for all TCRbeta clonotypes obtained by the gDNA method from a few donors. TCRdb limited this immuneACCESS table to in-frame rearrangements with V and J called. A share of clones is missing; checked studies link under half to unresolved V genes, and the rest is unexplained. D and trimming were read from the DNA, whereas the V and J calls and clone size are those reported in that table. For this sample there are some 2.1 million clones; just under 95% appear just once. Of the sample, 1.1% falls within the top ten clones.

Worth noting for this clone: Its recognized antigen is unknown. The record has no base qualities; no much larger clone is one base away.

The sequence was obtained from a man aged 18 to 29 in good health. Recombination linked TRBV28 to TRBJ1-2, and 7 junctional nucleotides match TRBD1. Material: naive CD8+ T cells sorted from blood. According to the study, the label for this sample's cell subset or site signals: CD45RA+CCR7+. The DNA reads as follows: TGTGCCAGCAGTTTAGACAGGGCTTATGGCTACACCTTC. Translation gives CASSLDRAYGYTF.